The next 8 T cell receptor beta chains were all read from a single sample in a study of T cells after yellow fever vaccination. MiXCR, applied by TCRdb to the 5' RACE reads, yields one record per CDR3 protein. This sample carries hundreds of thousands of distinct CDR3 sequences, around 4% of them seen once, and the ten largest clones take around 22%. Material: PBMCs, obtained on the day of the yellow fever booster vaccination. These receptors originate from a man between 18 and 35 years old who received the YFV17D yellow fever vaccine.

This clonotype was picked up a small number of times. The V gene is TRBV7-2, the J gene TRBJ1-2; 11 bases map to TRBD1. CDR3 length equals 17 residues. Germline CDR1 and CDR2: SGHTA and FQGNSA. J was trimmed by 3 bases and V by 5 bases; bases with no gene match: 11. CDR3 protein: CASSRGHPGQGDYGYTF. CDR3 nucleotide sequence: TGTGCCAGCAGCAGAGGACACCCGGGACAGGGGGACTATGGCTACACCTTC.

This clonotype was picked up many times. This chain links TRBV5-6 with TRBJ1-2, with 7 bases matching TRBD1. The V gene's germline CDR1 is SGHDT and CDR2 YYEEEE. The length of the CDR3 is 15 residues. After removal of 4 bases from V and 4 bases from J, the junction contained 10 bases not matched to a gene. CDR3 in amino acids: CASSPGGDGIYGYTF. CDR3 DNA: TGTGCCAGCAGCCCAGGGGGGGACGGCATCTATGGCTACACCTTC.

This clonotype was counted ten times or more. This chain connects TRBV6-4 to TRBJ2-1, with TRBD1 matching over 7 bases. Germline CDR1 and CDR2: MRHNA and SNTAGT. V lost 0 bases to trimming and J lost 7 bases; unmatched junction nucleotides: 0. CDR3 size: 13 residues. The chain's CDR3 is CASSDSDRNEQFF. CDR3 bases: TGTGCCAGCAGTGACTCGGACAGGAATGAGCAGTTCTTC.

The V and J genes are TRBV27 and TRBJ1-1, with no clear D. Trimming shortened V by 6 bases and J by 3 bases, and 11 bases separated the two germline ends. The CDR3 extends over 13 amino acids. Germline CDR1 reads MNHEY; CDR2 reads SMNVEV (reference sequence). Here the CDR3 reads CASRGLRDTEAFF. For the CDR3, the DNA is TGTGCCAGCAGGGGCCTACGTGACACTGAAGCTTTCTTT.

This clonotype was seen ten or more times. The chain is built from TRBV20-1 and TRBJ2-3; 8 bases are a match to TRBD1. Germline trimming cut 5 bases from V and 3 bases from J; bases unmatched to any gene: 1. The V gene's germline CDR1 is DFQATT and CDR2 SNEGSKA (reference sequence). CDR3 length equals 12 residues. The CDR3 reads CSAGDRTDTQYF. CDR3 sequence (DNA): TGCAGTGCTGGGGACAGGACAGATACGCAGTATTTT.

This clonotype was observed many times. This chain joins TRBV5-1 and TRBJ2-5; tentative D call: TRBD2 (5 bases). Trimming removed 4 bases from V and 8 bases from J, with 21 bases in between. Germline-derived CDR1 and CDR2 are SGHRS and YFSETQ. There are 15 residues in the CDR3. DNA of the CDR3: TGCGCCAGCAGCGTAGGACTCCGTCCAGAGGAAACCCAGTACTTC. Translation: CASSVGLRPEETQYF.

This clonotype appeared a few times. This chain connects TRBV3-1 to TRBJ1-2; D is unclear. Germline CDR1 is LGHDT and CDR2 is YNNKEL (reference sequence). With 6 bases removed from V and 8 bases from J, the gap between germline ends came to 10 bases. The CDR3 contains 11 residues. The CDR3 sequence: CASRFGVGYTF. The CDR3 nucleotides are TGTGCCAGCAGGTTTGGGGTCGGCTACACCTTC.

This clonotype was counted a few times. V and J are TRBV6-5 and TRBJ2-2, with 9 bases identical to TRBD2. From germline, CDR1 is MNHEY and CDR2 SVGAGI. J was trimmed by 0 bases and V by 5 bases; bases with no gene match: 16. This CDR3 is 20 amino acids long. The CDR3 DNA sequence: TGTGCCAGCAGTAGTCGGGCTAGCGGGGAACTTTATACGAACACCGGGGAGCTGTTTTTT. This sequence encodes CASSSRASGELYTNTGELFF.